The rows below give T cell receptor beta chains drawn from one sample of a study of cytomegalovirus exposure and HLA in healthy donors. Produced via immunoSEQ multiplex PCR; TCRdb's table is partial and in-frame only. The table has about 160,000 clones, more than 75% seen once; the top ten hold more than 2%. Sequenced sample: PBMCs. The source is a man between 18 and 35 years old in good health and CMV-seropositive. The CDR3 runs from the conserved cysteine through the conserved F or W. D genes are given only for firm matches. Where a row states a size, it is once, few, many or the class of an expanded clone; other rows omit it.

length,size,J,D,V,DNA,CDR3
16,once,TRBJ2-7,TRBD2,TRBV27,TGTGCCAGCAGTCCAACCGGGACTAGCGGGGTCTACGAGCAGTACTTC,CASSPTGTSGVYEQYF
12,NA,TRBJ1-1,NA,TRBV29-1,TGCAGCGTTGCCGCGGGGAACACTGAAGCTTTCTTT,CSVAAGNTEAFF
16,NA,TRBJ1-6,TRBD1,TRBV5-4,TGTGCCAGCAGTCCGCGACAGGGTTTCTCGGGTTCACCCCTCCACTTT,CASSPRQGFSGSPLHF
17,NA,TRBJ2-7,TRBD1,TRBV11-2,TGTGCCAGCAGCTTTATCAACCGGGACAGGGGAGTCTACGAGCAGTACTTC,CASSFINRDRGVYEQYF
13,NA,TRBJ1-1,NA,TRBV5-1,TGCGCCAGCAGCTTCGTCCGGGAGTCTGAAGCTTTCTTT,CASSFVRESEAFF
13,NA,TRBJ1-1,NA,TRBV9,TGTGCCAGCAGCGTAGGGACGGGGACTGAAGCTTTCTTT,CASSVGTGTEAFF
13,NA,TRBJ1-4,TRBD1,TRBV2,TGTGCCAGCGCGGGACAGGGTGTTGAAAAACTGTTTTTT,CASAGQGVEKLFF
15,once,TRBJ2-2,TRBD2,TRBV12-5,TGTGCTAGTGAGAGTGGACTAGTCGGCACCGGGGAGCTGTTTTTT,CASESGLVGTGELFF
14,NA,TRBJ1-2,NA,TRBV27,TGTGCCAGCAGTTTCTCGGGAGGGCACTATGGCTACACCTTC,CASSFSGGHYGYTF
13,NA,TRBJ1-5,NA,TRBV6-5,TGTGCCAGCAGTTATCAGGCATATCAGCCCCAGCATTTT,CASSYQAYQPQHF
18,NA,TRBJ2-7,TRBD2,TRBV9,TGTGCCAGCAGCACCCCCGAGGGTGGAGCGGGGGGAATATACGAGCAGTACTTC,CASSTPEGGAGGIYEQYF
15,NA,TRBJ2-7,NA,TRBV13,TGTGCCAGCAGCCAAAGGGGTTCAGGTGACGACGAGCAGTACTTC,CASSQRGSGDDEQYF
14,NA,TRBJ2-7,TRBD1,TRBV7-9,TGTGCCAGCAGCCCCCCGGGACAGATATACGAGCAGTACTTC,CASSPPGQIYEQYF
14,NA,TRBJ2-7,NA,TRBV5-1,TGCGCCAGCAGCGGGGGGACGGGCTTGGACGAGCAGTACTTC,CASSGGTGLDEQYF
14,NA,TRBJ1-4,NA,TRBV4-3,TGCGCCAGCAGCCCCACTGCAACTAATGAAAAACTGTTTTTT,CASSPTATNEKLFF
13,once,TRBJ1-5,NA,TRBV7-2,TGTGCCAGCAGCTTAGGGCCTAATCAGCCCCAGCATTTT,CASSLGPNQPQHF
15,NA,TRBJ1-6,NA,TRBV30,TGTGCCTGGAACTCAGGGACTACCTATAATTCACCCCTCCACTTT,CAWNSGTTYNSPLHF
13,NA,TRBJ2-5,NA,TRBV5-4,TGTGCCAGCAGCTCTACAGGGATGGAGACCCAGTACTTC,CASSSTGMETQYF
16,NA,TRBJ1-2,NA,TRBV4-2,TGTGCCAGCAGCCAAGATCGGGGAGGGATAATCTATGGCTACACCTTC,CASSQDRGGIIYGYTF
19,few,TRBJ1-5,TRBD1,TRBV7-2,TGTGCCAGCAGCCCCGGCCCGTCCAGGGGGCAACTTAGCAATCAGCCCCAGCATTTT,CASSPGPSRGQLSNQPQHF
15,NA,TRBJ1-1,NA,TRBV25-1,TGTGCCAGCAGTGAATATGCCAGGGATAACACTGAAGCTTTCTTT,CASSEYARDNTEAFF
14,NA,TRBJ1-4,TRBD1,TRBV28,TGTGCCAGCAGTTCGGACAGGGGAGGAGAAAAACTGTTTTTT,CASSSDRGGEKLFF